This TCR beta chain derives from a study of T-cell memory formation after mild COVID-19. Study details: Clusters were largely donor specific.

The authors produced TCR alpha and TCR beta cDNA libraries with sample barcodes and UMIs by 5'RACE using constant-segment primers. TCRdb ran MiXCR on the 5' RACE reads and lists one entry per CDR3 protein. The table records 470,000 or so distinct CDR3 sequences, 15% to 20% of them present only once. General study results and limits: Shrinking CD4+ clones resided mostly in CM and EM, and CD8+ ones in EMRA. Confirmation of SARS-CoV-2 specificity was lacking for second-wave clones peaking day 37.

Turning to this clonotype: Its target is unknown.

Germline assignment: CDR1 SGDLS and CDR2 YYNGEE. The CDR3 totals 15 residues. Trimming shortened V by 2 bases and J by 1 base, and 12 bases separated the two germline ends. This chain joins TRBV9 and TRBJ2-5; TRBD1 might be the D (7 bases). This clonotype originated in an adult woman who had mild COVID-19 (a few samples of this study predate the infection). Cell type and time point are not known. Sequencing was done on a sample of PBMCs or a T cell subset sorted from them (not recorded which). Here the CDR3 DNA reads TGTGCCAGCAGCGTTAGGGGGGACAGCCAAGAGACCCAGTACTTC. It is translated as CASSVRGDSQETQYF. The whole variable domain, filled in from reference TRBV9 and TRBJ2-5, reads DSGVTQTPKHLITATGQRVTLRCSPRSGDLSVYWYQQSLDQGLQFLIQYYNGEERAKGNILERFSAQQFPDLHSELNLSSLELGDSALYFCASSVRGDSQETQYFGPGTRLLVL.